Described below is a single T cell receptor beta chain sequence and its context. This study enrolled people aged about 18 to 100 from around 26 US geographic areas. Each participant's cohort was designated according to participant-reported clinical history. How the authors handled the data: The assay estimated nucleated cells by amplifying reference gene primers. TCRdb's table, derived via immunoSEQ multiplex PCR, lists solely in-frame clones and lacks some. D and trimming come from the DNA, and the V and J calls and clone size come from that table. In the table there are approximately 210,000 clones, around 80% of which are singletons. The sample originates from a study of blood T cell repertoires in COVID-19. Across the whole study: Nucleic acid was either cDNA or gDNA, and it came from T cells, B-cell-depleted T cells, or PBMCs.

CDR3 length equals 14 residues. V was clipped by 8 bases and J by 0 bases, with 8 bases between them. Germline values: CDR1 LGHDT, CDR2 YNNKEL (reference sequence). The source of this sequence is a man aged 35-49 years who had recovered from COVID-19. This rearrangement joins TRBV3-1 (or the pseudogene TRBV3-2) to TRBJ1-6; D remains unclear. Source material: PBMCs or T cells enriched from blood (not recorded which). CDR3 residues: CASGESSYNSPLHF. CDR3 DNA: TGTGCCAGCGGGGAGAGCTCCTATAATTCACCCCTCCACTTT.